This entry lists 28 T cell receptor beta chains sequenced from one sample in a study of molecular identifiers for immune sequencing clone quantification (dated by TCRdb to 2016 to 2019). The library was prepared using PCR. Sequencing instrument: NextSeq 500. TCRdb passed the public sequencing reads through fastp at Q25 and MiXCR, retaining productive beta sequences. Rows merge per CDR3 protein into single entries with the most common DNA and genes. The sample data list 400,000 to 600,000 distinct CDR3 sequences, and around 23% of these were observed just once. In total, the top ten clones hold around 0.78% of the sample. Sequencing used naive CD8+ T cells from blood, with Jurkat cell RNA spiked in. The cell subset or site label on this specimen signifies: FACS-sorted CD8+CD4-CCR7+CD45RA+ naive T cells. The receptors here all came from a human donor in good health. Some libraries in this study had Jurkat cell RNA spiked in.

Only a few counts were recorded for this clonotype. This chain joins TRBV12-3 or TRBV12-4 and TRBJ2-5, with D perhaps matching TRBD1 (5 bases). Trimming stripped 6 bases from V and 2 bases from J, with 7 bases between. This CDR3 spans 12 amino acids. This chain's CDR3 is CASRGVQETQYF. The CDR3 coding sequence is TGTGCCAGCAGAGGGGTACAAGAGACCCAGTACTTC.

CDR3: CASSVAENHEQFF. As DNA, the CDR3 is TGTGCCAGCAGCGTAGCGGAGAACCATGAGCAGTTCTTC. V is TRBV9 and J is TRBJ2-1; no clear D. CDR1 and CDR2 from the germline V gene are SGDLS and YYNGEE. The CDR3 loop spans 13 amino acids. V was clipped by 0 bases and J by 8 bases, with 9 bases between them.

This clonotype was counted at least ten times. CDR3 protein: CASSGGQGPTEAFF. DNA of the CDR3: TGCGCCAGCAGCGGTGGACAGGGGCCCACTGAAGCTTTCTTT. This sequence joins TRBV5-1 and TRBJ1-1, with 9 bases aligning to TRBD1. Germline CDR1 reads SGHRS; CDR2 reads YFSETQ. V shed 4 bases, J shed 4 bases, and the junction held 5 bases outside the gene matches. This CDR3 contains 14 residues.

A few counts support this clonotype. The V call is TRBV4-3, the J call TRBJ2-5; D might be TRBD2 (6 bases). The CDR3 is made up of 18 amino acids. The V end was cut by 0 bases, the J end by 7 bases, with 24 bases between. Germline CDR1 and CDR2: LGHNA and YSLEER. CDR3 nucleotide sequence: TGCGCCAGCAGCCAAGATCATGCCGGGGGTAGCGTCAGAGGGACCCAGTACTTC. Encoded protein: CASSQDHAGGSVRGTQYF.

On this clonotype: This is likely a read error, given that the CDR3 carries no conserved phenylalanine or tryptophan at its end. The chain couples TRBV12-3 or TRBV12-4 to TRBJ1-2; possibly TRBD1 for D (6 bases). This CDR3 has 14 amino acids. The V end lost 5 bases, the J end lost 8 bases, and 18 bases lay between the germline ends. In nucleotides, the CDR3 is TGTGCCAGCAGTCTTGTCGGGGGGCATTCCGGCTACACCCTC. Residues: CASSLVGGHSGYTL.

The genes are TRBV19 and TRBJ1-1; D is unresolved. V lost 7 bases to trimming and J lost 6 bases, with 18 bases between them. CDR1 LNHDA and CDR2 SQIVND come from the germline V gene (reference sequence). CDR3 length: 14 residues. In DNA form, the CDR3 reads TGTGCCAGTAAGATATGGTACGTCAGTGCTGAAGCTTTCTTT. Its translation: CASKIWYVSAEAFF.

The table lists this clonotype with a few counts. For the CDR3, the DNA is TGTGCCAGCAGCTTCGTACAGGTTAAGGGCACTGAAGCTTTCTTT. Encoded protein: CASSFVQVKGTEAFF. The chain recombines TRBV5-6 with TRBJ1-1; maybe TRBD1 (5 bases). Germline assignment: CDR1 SGHDT and CDR2 YYEEEE. Trimming shortened V by 2 bases and J by 4 bases, and 15 bases separated the two germline ends. The CDR3 length is 15 residues.

The gene calls are TRBV27 and TRBJ1-2; D is undetermined. CDR1 MNHEY and CDR2 SMNVEV come from the germline V gene (reference sequence). With 5 bases removed from V and 4 bases from J, the gap between germline ends came to 14 bases. This CDR3 has 14 amino acids. Here the CDR3 DNA reads TGTGCCAGCAGTCCAAGTACTCGTCCCTATGGCTACACCTTC. The encoded protein is CASSPSTRPYGYTF.

About this clonotype itself: At one end, the junction sequence differs from germline, possibly due to a read error. The J gene is TRBJ1-1, the V gene TRBV19; D is unclear. Germline CDR1 LNHDA, CDR2 SQIVND (reference sequence). The CDR3 contains 13 residues. Here the CDR3 reads CASGINTNTKAFF. DNA of the CDR3: TGTGCCAGTGGTATAAACACGAACACTAAAGCTTTCTTT.

This clonotype was seen more than once but under ten times. The chain carries TRBV3-2 and TRBJ1-1. TRBV3-2 is flagged as a pseudogene. The CDR3 is 17 amino acids. The CDR3 DNA reads as TGTGCCAGCAGCCAAGAGTTGGCAGTAACCTTGAACACTGAAGCTTTCTTT. Its protein is CASSQELAVTLNTEAFF.

As to this clonotype: At one of its ends the junction is not consistent with the germline gene, which may arise from a read error. The V gene is TRBV27, the J gene TRBJ2-7, with D perhaps matching TRBD1 or TRBD2 (5 bases each). The germline V gene has CDR1 MNHEY and CDR2 SMNVEV (reference sequence). There are 14 residues in the CDR3. The CDR3 reads CASSFAGSSYEQCF. The CDR3 coding sequence is TGTGCCAGCAGTTTTGCAGGGAGCTCCTACGAGCAGTGCTTC.

The genes are TRBV4-3 and TRBJ2-3; D is possibly TRBD2 (6 bases). V gave up 11 bases and J gave up 13 bases, with 28 bases separating them. Germline V gives CDR1 LGHNA, CDR2 YSLEER. The CDR3 totals 14 residues. CDR3 DNA: TGCGCCCGCCGCCAAGATTCCGGCCTGGGCGGGGAGTATTTT. Amino acids: CARRQDSGLGGEYF.

The chain is built from TRBV7-9 and TRBJ2-5; D may be TRBD1 or TRBD2 (5 bases each). The CDR3 is made up of 17 amino acids. Trimming shortened V by 5 bases and J by 1 base, and 20 bases separated the two germline ends. CDR1 is SEHNR, CDR2 FQNEAQ, per germline (reference sequence). CDR3 sequence (DNA): TGTGCCAGCAGCCCACCGGCGGGCAGGGCCTCCCAAGAGACCCAGTACTTC. Translated: CASSPPAGRASQETQYF.

This clonotype was found a few times. The CDR3 DNA follows: TGTGCCAGCAGTTACGCAGGGGGTATTGAAGCTTTCTTT. It is translated as CASSYAGGIEAFF. J is TRBJ1-1 and V is TRBV6-5; 7 positions agree with TRBD1. V lost 2 bases to trimming and J lost 7 bases; unmatched junction nucleotides: 4. Germline loops: CDR1 MNHEY, CDR2 SVGAGI. The CDR3 has 13 amino acids.

This clonotype was counted a few times. The genes are TRBV28 and TRBJ1-1; D gene unclear. The germline gives CDR1 MDHEN, CDR2 SYDVKM. V lost 3 bases to trimming and J lost 6 bases, with 14 bases between them. This CDR3 region has 14 residues. The CDR3 sequence: CASSLSLQGSEAFF. The CDR3 DNA is TGTGCCAGCAGTTTGAGCCTCCAAGGGTCTGAAGCTTTCTTT.

This clonotype was seen a few times. This chain's CDR3 is CASSQDGLAASYEQYF. The CDR3 nucleotides read TGTGCCAGCAGCCAGGACGGACTAGCGGCCTCCTACGAGCAGTACTTC. The chain recombines TRBV6-2 or TRBV6-3 with TRBJ2-7; 10 bases line up with TRBD2. This CDR3 spans 16 amino acids. V shed 6 bases and J 0 bases; nucleotides not matched to a gene: 8. CDR1 is MNHEY, CDR2 SVGEGT, per germline.

The rearrangement joins TRBV18 to TRBJ1-2; D might be TRBD1 (5 bases). CDR1 is KGHSH, CDR2 LQKENI, per germline. The length of the CDR3 is 15 residues. The V gene lost 9 bases and the J gene lost 0 bases, with 17 bases spanning the gap. CDR3 nucleotide sequence: TGTGCCAGTTACAGGACGGACGATTCTAACTATGGCTACACCTTC. Encoded protein: CASYRTDDSNYGYTF.

The sample holds many counts of this clonotype. V gene TRBV19 combines with J gene TRBJ2-3, with 7 bases lining up with TRBD2. V shed 6 bases, J shed 4 bases, and the junction held 16 bases outside the gene matches. Per the germline V gene, CDR1 is LNHDA and CDR2 is SQIVND (reference sequence). The CDR3 runs 17 residues. The CDR3 loop is CASSWTNAGEQPDTQYF. The CDR3 DNA follows: TGTGCCAGTAGCTGGACTAACGCGGGAGAGCAACCAGATACGCAGTATTTT. The full variable domain, completed using reference TRBV19 and TRBJ2-3, is DGGITQSPKYLFRKEGQNVTLSCEQNLNHDAMYWYRQDPGQGLRLIYYSQIVNDFQKGDIAEGYSVSREKKESFPLTVTSAQKNPTAFYLCASSWTNAGEQPDTQYFGPGTRLTVL.

The chain carries TRBV19 and TRBJ2-2, with 9 bases that match TRBD1. Trimming removed 8 bases from V and 5 bases from J; junction bases left unmatched: 15. From germline, CDR1 is LNHDA and CDR2 SQIVND (reference sequence). There are 17 residues in the CDR3. The CDR3 is CASGTGYGVGGTGELFF. CDR3 DNA sequence: TGTGCCAGTGGGACAGGGTACGGCGTCGGGGGGACCGGGGAGCTGTTTTTT.

This clonotype showed up just a few times. The chain joins TRBV27 to TRBJ1-1; TRBD1 might be the D (5 bases). CDR1 and CDR2 from the germline V gene are MNHEY and SMNVEV (reference sequence). This CDR3 contains 17 residues. V was pared by 4 bases and J by 5 bases, with 23 bases between. The CDR3 spells CASSSRTSMGRGTEAFF. The CDR3 DNA sequence: TGTGCCAGCAGTTCCCGAACGAGCATGGGACGAGGGACTGAAGCTTTCTTT.

The chain is built from TRBV2 and TRBJ1-4, with 9 bases identical to TRBD1. The CDR3 has 16 residues. Trimming at V came to 10 bases and at J to 5 bases, leaving 14 bases not matched to a gene. Germline values: CDR1 SNHLY, CDR2 FYNNEI. Here the CDR3 DNA reads TGTGCCACCCAGTTCGGCGGGACAGGGCTGAATGAAAAACTGTTTTTT. This encodes CATQFGGTGLNEKLFF. The full variable domain, completed using reference TRBV2 and TRBJ1-4, is EPEVTQTPSHQVTQMGQEVILRCVPISNHLYFYWYRQILGQKVEFLVSFYNNEISEKSEIFDDQFSVERPDGSNFTLKIRSTKLEDSAMYFCATQFGGTGLNEKLFFGSGTQLSVL.

The chain links TRBV21-1 to TRBJ1-6; the table's D call TRBD1 went unverified against the DNA. TRBV21-1 counts as a pseudogene. The CDR3 covers 18 residues. The CDR3 loop reads CASTLDVRKGTYNSPLHF. DNA of the CDR3: TGTGCCAGCACCTTGGACGTTCGGAAAGGGACCTATAATTCACCCCTCCACTTT.

The chain links TRBV4-3 to TRBJ2-7, with TRBD2 matching 9 bases. The CDR3 runs 15 residues. Per germline, CDR1 LGHNA and CDR2 YSLEER. The V gene end was trimmed by 0 bases and the J gene end by 3 bases; junction bases not matched to a gene: 3. The DNA of the CDR3 is TGCGCCAGCAGCCAAGATCAAGCGGGGGGCTACGAGCAGTACTTC. Its protein is CASSQDQAGGYEQYF.

This clonotype was seen more than once but under ten times. The J gene is TRBJ2-7, the V gene TRBV4-3, with TRBD1 as a possible D gene (5 bases). The V gene's germline CDR1 is LGHNA and CDR2 YSLEER. Trimming stripped 0 bases from V and 5 bases from J, with 11 bases between. This CDR3 is 14 amino acids long. CDR3: CASSQDMTAHEQYF. CDR3 coding DNA: TGCGCCAGCAGCCAAGATATGACAGCCCACGAGCAGTACTTC.

A remark on this clonotype: A single base separates this from a much larger clone, so it may be a read error. The chain combines TRBV14 with TRBJ1-1; no definite D call. The CDR3 has 16 residues. Germline V CDR1 and CDR2: SGHDN, FVKESK. Trimming left V 4 bases short and J 3 bases short, with 18 bases between. The CDR3 bases are TGTGCCAGCAGCCCCGAGGTTGGGCAGGCGGACACTGAAGCTTTCTTT. Amino acids: CASSPEVGQADTEAFF.

This sequence joins TRBV4-1 and TRBJ1-2; unclear D gene. Germline V lookup: CDR1 MGHRA, CDR2 YSYEKL. This CDR3 region has 15 residues. Trimming removed 2 bases from V and 6 bases from J, with 16 bases in between. In DNA, the CDR3 is TGCGCCAGCAGCCAACATGTCGCAATGAGAGATGGCTACACCTTC. This codes for CASSQHVAMRDGYTF.

CDR3 residues: CASSTGGLNEQYF. In nucleotides, the CDR3 is TGTGCCAGCAGCACAGGGGGCCTGAACGAGCAGTACTTC. J is TRBJ2-7 and V is TRBV27, with TRBD1 matching over 9 bases. CDR1 and CDR2 from the germline V gene are MNHEY and SMNVEV (reference sequence). This CDR3 region has 13 residues. The trim removed 6 bases at V and 5 bases at J, leaving 5 bases unmatched.

This chain connects TRBV27 to TRBJ1-5, with no clear D. Germline CDR1 and CDR2: MNHEY and SMNVEV (reference sequence). V was pared by 6 bases and J by 8 bases, with 17 bases between. CDR3 length equals 14 residues. The CDR3: CASSPLGPGEPQHF. DNA of the CDR3: TGTGCCAGCAGCCCACTTGGACCCGGGGAGCCCCAGCATTTT.